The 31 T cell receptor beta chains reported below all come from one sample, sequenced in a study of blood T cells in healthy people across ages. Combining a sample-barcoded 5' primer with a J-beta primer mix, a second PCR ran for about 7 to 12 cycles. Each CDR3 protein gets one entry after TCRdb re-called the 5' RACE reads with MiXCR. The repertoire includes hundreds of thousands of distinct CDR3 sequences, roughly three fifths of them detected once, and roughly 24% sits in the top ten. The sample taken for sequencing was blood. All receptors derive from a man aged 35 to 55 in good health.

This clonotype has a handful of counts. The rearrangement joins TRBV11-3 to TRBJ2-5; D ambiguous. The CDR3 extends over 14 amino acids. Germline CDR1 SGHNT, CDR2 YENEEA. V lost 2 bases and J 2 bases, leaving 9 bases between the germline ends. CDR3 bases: TGTGCCAGCAGCTTATTCTACAGACAAGAGACCCAGTACTTC. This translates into CASSLFYRQETQYF.

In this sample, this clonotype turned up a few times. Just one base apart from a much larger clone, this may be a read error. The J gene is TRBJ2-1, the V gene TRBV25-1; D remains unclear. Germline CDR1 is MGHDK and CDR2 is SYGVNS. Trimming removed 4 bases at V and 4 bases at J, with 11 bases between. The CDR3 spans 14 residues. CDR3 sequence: CASSGAGRYNEQFF. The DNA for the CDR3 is TGTGCCAGCAGTGGAGCCGGACGATACAATGAGCAGTTCTTC.

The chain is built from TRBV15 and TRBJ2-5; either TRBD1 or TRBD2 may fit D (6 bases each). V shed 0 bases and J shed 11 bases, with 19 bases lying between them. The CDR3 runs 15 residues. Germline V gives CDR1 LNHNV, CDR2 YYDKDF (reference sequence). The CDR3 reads CATSRDRGGYNEQYF. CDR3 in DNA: TGTGCCACCAGCAGAGATCGAGGGGGGTACAATGAGCAGTACTTC.

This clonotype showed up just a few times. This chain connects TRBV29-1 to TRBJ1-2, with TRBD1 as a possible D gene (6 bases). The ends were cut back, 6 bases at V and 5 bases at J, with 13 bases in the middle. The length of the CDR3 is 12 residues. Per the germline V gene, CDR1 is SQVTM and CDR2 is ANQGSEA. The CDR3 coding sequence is TGCAGCGTCCCCCGGGGGCGGTATGGCTACACCTTC. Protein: CSVPRGRYGYTF.

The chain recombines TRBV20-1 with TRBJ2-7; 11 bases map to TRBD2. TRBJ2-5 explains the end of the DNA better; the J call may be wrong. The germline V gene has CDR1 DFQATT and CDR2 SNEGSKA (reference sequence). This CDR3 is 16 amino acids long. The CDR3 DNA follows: TGCAGTGCTAGAGATATACTAGCGGGGGAACTAGAGACCCAGTACTTC. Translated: CSARDILAGELETQYF.

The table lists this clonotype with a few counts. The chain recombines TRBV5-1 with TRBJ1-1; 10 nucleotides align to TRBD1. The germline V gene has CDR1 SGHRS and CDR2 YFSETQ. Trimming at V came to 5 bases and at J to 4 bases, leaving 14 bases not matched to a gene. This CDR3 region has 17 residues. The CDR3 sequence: CASRVGTGADLGTEAFF. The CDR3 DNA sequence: TGCGCCAGCAGGGTAGGGACAGGGGCAGATCTAGGCACTGAAGCTTTCTTT.

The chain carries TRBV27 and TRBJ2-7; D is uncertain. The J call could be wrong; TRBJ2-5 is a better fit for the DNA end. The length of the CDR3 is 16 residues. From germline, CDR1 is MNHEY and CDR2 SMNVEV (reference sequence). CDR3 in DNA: TGTGCCAGCAGTTCTGGACGGACGACTGGCCAAGAGACCCAGTACTTC. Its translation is CASSSGRTTGQETQYF.

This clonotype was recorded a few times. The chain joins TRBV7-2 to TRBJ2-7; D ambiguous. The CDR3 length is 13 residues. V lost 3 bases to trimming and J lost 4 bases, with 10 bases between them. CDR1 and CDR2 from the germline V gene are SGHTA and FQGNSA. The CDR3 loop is CASSFGQRYEQYF. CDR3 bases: TGTGCCAGCAGCTTCGGGCAGAGATACGAGCAGTACTTC. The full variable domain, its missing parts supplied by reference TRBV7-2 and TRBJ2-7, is GAGVSQSPSNKVTEKGKDVELRCDPISGHTALYWYRQSLGQGLEFLIYFQGNSAPDKSGLPSDRFSAERTGGSVSTLTIQRTQQEDSAVYLCASSFGQRYEQYFGPGTRLTVT.

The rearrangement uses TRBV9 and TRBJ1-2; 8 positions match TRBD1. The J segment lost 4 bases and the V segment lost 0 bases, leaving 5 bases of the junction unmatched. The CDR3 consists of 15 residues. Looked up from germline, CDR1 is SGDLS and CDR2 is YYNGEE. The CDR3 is CASSVAPDRAYGYTF. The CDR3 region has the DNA TGTGCCAGCAGCGTAGCACCGGACAGGGCCTATGGCTACACCTTC.

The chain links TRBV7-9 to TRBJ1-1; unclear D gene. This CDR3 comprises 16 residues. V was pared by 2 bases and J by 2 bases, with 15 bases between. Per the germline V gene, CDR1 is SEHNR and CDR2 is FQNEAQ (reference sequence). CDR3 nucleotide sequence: TGTGCCAGCAGCTTATTCCTGACAACGCAAAACACTGAAGCTTTCTTT. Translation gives CASSLFLTTQNTEAFF.

DNA for the CDR3: TGCAGCGTTGACTATGAGCAGTTCTTC. It codes for CSVDYEQFF. The chain carries TRBV29-1 and TRBJ2-1, with unresolved D. Looked up from germline, CDR1 is SQVTM and CDR2 is ANQGSEA. The CDR3 consists of 9 residues. Trimming took off 3 bases at V and 8 bases at J, with 2 bases between the two ends.

CDR3 DNA sequence: TGTGCCAGCAGCTTCTACAGAAACACAGATACGCAGTATTTT. Protein: CASSFYRNTDTQYF. This chain links TRBV5-6 with TRBJ2-3, with D unresolved. Germline V gene lookup returns CDR1 SGHDT and CDR2 YYEEEE. The V and J ends lost 2 bases and 2 bases respectively, with 9 bases between them. The CDR3 spans 14 residues.

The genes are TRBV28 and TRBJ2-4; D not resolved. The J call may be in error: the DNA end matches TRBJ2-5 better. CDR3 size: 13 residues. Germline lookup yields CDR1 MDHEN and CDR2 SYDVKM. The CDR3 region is CASSLIQRETQYF. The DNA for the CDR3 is TGTGCCAGCAGTTTAATCCAGAGAGAGACCCAGTACTTC.

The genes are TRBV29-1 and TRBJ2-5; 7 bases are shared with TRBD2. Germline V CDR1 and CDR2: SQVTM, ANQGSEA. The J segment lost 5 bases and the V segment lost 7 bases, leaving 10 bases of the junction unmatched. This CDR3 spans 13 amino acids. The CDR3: CSATSRRDETQYF. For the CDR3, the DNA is TGCAGCGCGACTAGCAGGAGAGATGAGACCCAGTACTTC.

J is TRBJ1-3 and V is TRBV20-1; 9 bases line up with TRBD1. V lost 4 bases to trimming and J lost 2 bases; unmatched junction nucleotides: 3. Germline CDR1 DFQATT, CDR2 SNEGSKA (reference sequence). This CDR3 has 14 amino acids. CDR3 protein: CSATDRGAGNTIYF. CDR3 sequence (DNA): TGCAGTGCTACAGACAGGGGGGCTGGAAACACCATATATTTT.

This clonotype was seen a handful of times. DNA for the CDR3: TGTGCCAGCAGTTACTCAGTAGCGGAGCTAGCCAAAAACATTCAGTACTTC. This encodes CASSYSVAELAKNIQYF. The rearrangement joins TRBV6-6 to TRBJ2-4, with D perhaps matching TRBD2 (6 bases). V was trimmed by 0 bases and J by 0 bases, leaving 12 bases between them. The CDR3 loop spans 17 amino acids. Germline V lookup: CDR1 MNHNY, CDR2 SVGAGI (reference sequence).

The CDR3 nucleotides read TGTGCCAGCAGCCCCGCTCCCCCTGGTTATGGGATCGATGAAAAACTGTTTTTT. Translated, it gives CASSPAPPGYGIDEKLFF. The V gene is TRBV7-9, the J gene TRBJ1-4; D remains ambiguous. CDR1 SEHNR and CDR2 FQNEAQ come from the germline V gene (reference sequence). The CDR3 runs 18 residues. V shed 5 bases and J shed 6 bases, with 25 bases lying between them.

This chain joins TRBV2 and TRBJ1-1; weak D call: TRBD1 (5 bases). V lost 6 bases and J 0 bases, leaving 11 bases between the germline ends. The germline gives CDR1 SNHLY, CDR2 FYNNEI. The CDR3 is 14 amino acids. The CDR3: CASRRDAMNTEAFF. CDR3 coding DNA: TGTGCCAGCAGGAGGGACGCCATGAACACTGAAGCTTTCTTT.

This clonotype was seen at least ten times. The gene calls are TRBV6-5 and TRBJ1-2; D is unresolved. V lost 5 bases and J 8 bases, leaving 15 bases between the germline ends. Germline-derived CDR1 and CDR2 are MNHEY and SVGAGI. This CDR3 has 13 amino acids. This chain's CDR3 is CASSPSRSGGYTF. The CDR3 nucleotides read TGTGCCAGCAGTCCTAGCCGGTCGGGAGGCTACACCTTC.

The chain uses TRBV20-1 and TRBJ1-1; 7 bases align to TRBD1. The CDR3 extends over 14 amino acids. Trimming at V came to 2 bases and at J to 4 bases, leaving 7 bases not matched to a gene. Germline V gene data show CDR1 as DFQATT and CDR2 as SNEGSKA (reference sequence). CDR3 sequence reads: CSARNRQGVTEAFF. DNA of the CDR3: TGCAGTGCTAGAAATCGACAGGGAGTCACTGAAGCTTTCTTT.

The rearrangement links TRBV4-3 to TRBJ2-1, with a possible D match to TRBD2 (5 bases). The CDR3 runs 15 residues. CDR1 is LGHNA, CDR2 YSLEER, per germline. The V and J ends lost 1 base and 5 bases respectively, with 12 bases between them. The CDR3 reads CASSQADGENNEQFF. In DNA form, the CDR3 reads TGCGCCAGCAGCCAAGCGGATGGGGAGAACAATGAGCAGTTCTTC.

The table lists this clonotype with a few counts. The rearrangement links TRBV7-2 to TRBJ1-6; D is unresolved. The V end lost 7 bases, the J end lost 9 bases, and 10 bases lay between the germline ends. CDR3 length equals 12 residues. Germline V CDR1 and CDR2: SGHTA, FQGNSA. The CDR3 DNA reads TGTGCCAGCATGTTTGGGTTTTCACCCCTCCACTTT. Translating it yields CASMFGFSPLHF.

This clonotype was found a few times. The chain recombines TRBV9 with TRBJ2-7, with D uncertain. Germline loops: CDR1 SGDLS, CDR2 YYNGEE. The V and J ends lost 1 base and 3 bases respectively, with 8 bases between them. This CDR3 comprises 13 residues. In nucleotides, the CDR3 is TGTGCCAGCAGCGTATCTCAGCACTACGAGCAGTACTTC. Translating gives CASSVSQHYEQYF.

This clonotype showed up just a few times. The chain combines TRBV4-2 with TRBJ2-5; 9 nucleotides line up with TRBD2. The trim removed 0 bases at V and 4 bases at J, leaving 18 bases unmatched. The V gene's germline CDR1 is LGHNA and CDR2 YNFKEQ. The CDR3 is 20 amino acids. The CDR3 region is CASSQDPPLRASGAGETQYF. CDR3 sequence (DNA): TGTGCCAGCAGCCAAGATCCCCCCCTCCGGGCTAGCGGGGCGGGAGAGACCCAGTACTTC.

In DNA form, the CDR3 reads TGCGCCAGCAGCCTAGCGGGTGCCGCGGAGCTGTTTTTT. Its protein is CASSLAGAAELFF. The chain combines TRBV5-1 with TRBJ2-2; 8 positions agree with TRBD2. After removal of 4 bases from V and 10 bases from J, the junction contained 6 bases not matched to a gene. The CDR3 is 13 residues long. Germline V lookup: CDR1 SGHRS, CDR2 YFSETQ.

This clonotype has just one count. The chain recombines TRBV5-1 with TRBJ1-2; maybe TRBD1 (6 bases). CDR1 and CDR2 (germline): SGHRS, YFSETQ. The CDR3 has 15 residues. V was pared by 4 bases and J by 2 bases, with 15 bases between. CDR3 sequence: CASSPEGGTNYGYTF. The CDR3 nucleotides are TGCGCCAGCAGCCCTGAGGGGGGAACAAACTATGGCTACACCTTC.

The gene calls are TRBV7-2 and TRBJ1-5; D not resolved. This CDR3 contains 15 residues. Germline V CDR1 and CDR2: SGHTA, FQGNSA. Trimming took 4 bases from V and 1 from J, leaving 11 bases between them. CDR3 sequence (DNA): TGTGCCAGCAGCTATGACCCGGGAAGCAATCAGCCCCAGCATTTT. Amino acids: CASSYDPGSNQPQHF.

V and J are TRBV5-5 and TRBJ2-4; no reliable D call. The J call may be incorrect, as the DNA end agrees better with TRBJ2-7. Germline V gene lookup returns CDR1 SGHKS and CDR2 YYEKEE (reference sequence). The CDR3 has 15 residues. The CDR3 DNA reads TGTGCCAGCCTTAGTTTGTTCAGAGGCTACTACGAGCAGTACTTC. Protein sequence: CASLSLFRGYYEQYF.

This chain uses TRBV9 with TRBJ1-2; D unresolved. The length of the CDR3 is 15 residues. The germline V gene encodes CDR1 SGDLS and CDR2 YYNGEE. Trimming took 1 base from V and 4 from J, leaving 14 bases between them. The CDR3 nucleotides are TGTGCCAGCAGCGTATCCGGGATTGGTACCTATGGCTACACCTTC. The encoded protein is CASSVSGIGTYGYTF.

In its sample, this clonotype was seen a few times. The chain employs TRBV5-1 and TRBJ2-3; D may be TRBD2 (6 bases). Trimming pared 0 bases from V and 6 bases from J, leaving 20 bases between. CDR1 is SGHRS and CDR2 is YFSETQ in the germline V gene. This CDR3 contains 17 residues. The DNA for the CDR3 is TGCGCCAGCAGCTTGGGGGACGTCGCGGGACGGGTTGATACGCAGTATTTT. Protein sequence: CASSLGDVAGRVDTQYF.

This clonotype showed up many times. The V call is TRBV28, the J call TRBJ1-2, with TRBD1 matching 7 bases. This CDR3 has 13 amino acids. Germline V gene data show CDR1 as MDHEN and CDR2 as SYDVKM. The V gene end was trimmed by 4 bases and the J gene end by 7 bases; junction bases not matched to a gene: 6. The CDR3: CASSSTGARGYTF. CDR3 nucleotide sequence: TGTGCCAGCAGTTCTACAGGGGCGCGTGGCTACACCTTC.